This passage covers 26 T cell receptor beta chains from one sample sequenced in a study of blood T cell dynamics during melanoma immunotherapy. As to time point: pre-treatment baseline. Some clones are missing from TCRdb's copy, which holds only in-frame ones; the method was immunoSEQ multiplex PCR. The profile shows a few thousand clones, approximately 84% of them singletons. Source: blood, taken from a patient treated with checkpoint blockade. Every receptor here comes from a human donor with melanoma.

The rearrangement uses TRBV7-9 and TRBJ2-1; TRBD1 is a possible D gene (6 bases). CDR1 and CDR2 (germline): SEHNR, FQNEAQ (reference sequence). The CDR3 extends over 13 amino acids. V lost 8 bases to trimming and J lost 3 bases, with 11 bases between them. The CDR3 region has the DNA TGTGCCAGCCCAGAGGGGGTCTACAATGAGCAGTTCTTC. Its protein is CASPEGVYNEQFF.

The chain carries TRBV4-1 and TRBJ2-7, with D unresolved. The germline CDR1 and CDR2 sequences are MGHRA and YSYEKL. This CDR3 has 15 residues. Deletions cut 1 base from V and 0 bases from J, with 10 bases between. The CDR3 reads CASSQVVPGSYEQYF. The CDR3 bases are TGCGCCAGCAGCCAAGTAGTACCGGGCTCCTACGAGCAGTACTTC.

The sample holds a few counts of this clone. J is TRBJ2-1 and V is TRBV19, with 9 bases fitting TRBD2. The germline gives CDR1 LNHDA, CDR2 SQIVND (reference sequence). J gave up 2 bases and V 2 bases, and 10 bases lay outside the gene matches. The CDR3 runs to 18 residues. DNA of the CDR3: TGTGCCAGTAGTATATTCCTTTGGACTAGCGAACCCTACAATGAGCAGTTCTTC. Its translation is CASSIFLWTSEPYNEQFF.

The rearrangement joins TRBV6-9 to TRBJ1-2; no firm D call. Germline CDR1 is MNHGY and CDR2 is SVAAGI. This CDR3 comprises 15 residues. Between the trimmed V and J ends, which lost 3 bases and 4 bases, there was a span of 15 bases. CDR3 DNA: TGTGCCAGCAGTTACTCGGGATCCCCCACCTATGGCTACACCTTC. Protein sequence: CASSYSGSPTYGYTF.

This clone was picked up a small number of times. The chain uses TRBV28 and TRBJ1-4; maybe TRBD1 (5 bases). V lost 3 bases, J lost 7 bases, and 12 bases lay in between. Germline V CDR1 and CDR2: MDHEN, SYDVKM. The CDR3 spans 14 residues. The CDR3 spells CASSLSRQGEKLFF. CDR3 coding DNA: TGTGCCAGCAGTTTGTCCCGCCAGGGTGAAAAACTGTTTTTT.

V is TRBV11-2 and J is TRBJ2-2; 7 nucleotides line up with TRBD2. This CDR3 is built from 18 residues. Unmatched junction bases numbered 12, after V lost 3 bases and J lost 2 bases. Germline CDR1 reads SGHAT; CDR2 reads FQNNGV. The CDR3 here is CASSLRESLFLNTGELFF. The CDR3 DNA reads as TGTGCCAGCAGCTTGCGGGAGTCCCTCTTCCTTAACACCGGGGAGCTGTTTTTT. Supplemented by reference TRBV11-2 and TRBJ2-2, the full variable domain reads EAGVAQSPRYKIIEKRQSVAFWCNPISGHATLYWYQQILGQGPKLLIQFQNNGVVDDSQLPKDRFSAERLKGVDSTLKIQPAKLEDSAVYLCASSLRESLFLNTGELFFGEGSRLTVL.

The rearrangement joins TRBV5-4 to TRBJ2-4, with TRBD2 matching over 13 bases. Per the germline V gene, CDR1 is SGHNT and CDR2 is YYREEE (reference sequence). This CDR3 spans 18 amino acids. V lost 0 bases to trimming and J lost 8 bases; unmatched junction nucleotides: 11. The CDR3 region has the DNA TGTGCCAGCAGCTTGGCCGGGACTAGCGGGAAAAGGGGGGACATTCAGTACTTC. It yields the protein CASSLAGTSGKRGDIQYF.

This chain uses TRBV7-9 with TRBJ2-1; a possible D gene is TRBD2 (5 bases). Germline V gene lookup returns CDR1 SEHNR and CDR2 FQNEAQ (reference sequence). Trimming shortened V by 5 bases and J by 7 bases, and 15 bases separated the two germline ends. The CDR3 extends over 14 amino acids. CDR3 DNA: TGTGCCAGCAGCCTAAGAAATACGGGGAATGAGCAGTTCTTC. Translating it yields CASSLRNTGNEQFF.

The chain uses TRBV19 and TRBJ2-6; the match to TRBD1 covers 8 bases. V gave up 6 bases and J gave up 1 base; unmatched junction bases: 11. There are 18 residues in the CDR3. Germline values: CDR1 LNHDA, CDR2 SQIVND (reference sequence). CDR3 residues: CASSPKGQDPSGANVLTF. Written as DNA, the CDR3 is TGTGCCAGTAGCCCTAAGGGACAGGACCCTTCTGGGGCCAACGTCCTGACTTTC.

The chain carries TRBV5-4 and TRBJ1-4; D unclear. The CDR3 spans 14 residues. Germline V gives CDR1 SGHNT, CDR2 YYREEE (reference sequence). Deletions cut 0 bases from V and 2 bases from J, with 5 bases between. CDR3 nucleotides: TGTGCCAGCAGCTTGGTAGATACTAATGAAAAACTGTTTTTT. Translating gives CASSLVDTNEKLFF. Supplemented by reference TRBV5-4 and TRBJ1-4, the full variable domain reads ETGVTQSPTHLIKTRGQQVTLRCSSQSGHNTVSWYQQALGQGPQFIFQYYREEENGRGNFPPRFSGLQFPNYSSELNVNALELDDSALYLCASSLVDTNEKLFFGSGTQLSVL.

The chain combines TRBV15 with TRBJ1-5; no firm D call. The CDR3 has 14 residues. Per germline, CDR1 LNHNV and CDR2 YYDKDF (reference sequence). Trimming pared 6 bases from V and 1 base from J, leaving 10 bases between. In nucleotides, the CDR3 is TGTGCCACCAGTCCGGCCGCCAGCAATCAGCCCCAGCATTTT. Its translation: CATSPAASNQPQHF.

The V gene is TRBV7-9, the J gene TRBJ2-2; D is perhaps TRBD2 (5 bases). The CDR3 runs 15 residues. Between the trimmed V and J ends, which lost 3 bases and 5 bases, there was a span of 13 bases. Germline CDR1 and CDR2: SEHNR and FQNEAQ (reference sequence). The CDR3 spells CASSFLTGRTGELFF. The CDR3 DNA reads TGTGCCAGCAGCTTTCTCACGGGAAGAACCGGGGAGCTGTTTTTT.

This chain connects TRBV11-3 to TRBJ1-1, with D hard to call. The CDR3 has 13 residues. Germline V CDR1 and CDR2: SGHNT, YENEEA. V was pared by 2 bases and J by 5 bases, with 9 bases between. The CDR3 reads CASSLPGRTEAFF. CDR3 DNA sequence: TGTGCCAGCAGCTTACCTGGGCGGACTGAAGCTTTCTTT.

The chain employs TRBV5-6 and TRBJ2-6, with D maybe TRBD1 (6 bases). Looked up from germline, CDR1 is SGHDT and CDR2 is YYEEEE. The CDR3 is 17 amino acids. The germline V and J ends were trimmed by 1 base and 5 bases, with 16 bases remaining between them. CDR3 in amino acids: CASSLPGQGARANVLTF. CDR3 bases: TGTGCCAGCAGCTTGCCGGGACAAGGGGCCCGGGCCAACGTCCTGACTTTC.

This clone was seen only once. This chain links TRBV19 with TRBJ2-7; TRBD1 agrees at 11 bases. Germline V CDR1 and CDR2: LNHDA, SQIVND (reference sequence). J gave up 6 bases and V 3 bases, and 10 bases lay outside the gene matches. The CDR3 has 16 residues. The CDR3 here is CASSIWAGDRGSEQYF. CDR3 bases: TGTGCCAGTAGTATTTGGGCCGGGGACAGGGGGAGCGAGCAGTACTTC. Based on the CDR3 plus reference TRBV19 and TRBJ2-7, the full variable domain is DGGITQSPKYLFRKEGQNVTLSCEQNLNHDAMYWYRQDPGQGLRLIYYSQIVNDFQKGDIAEGYSVSREKKESFPLTVTSAQKNPTAFYLCASSIWAGDRGSEQYFGPGTRLTVT.

The CDR3 here is CASSLATGLNYGYTF. The CDR3 region has the DNA TGTGCCAGCAGCTTAGCGACAGGCCTTAACTATGGCTACACCTTC. The rearrangement joins TRBV7-9 to TRBJ1-2, with D possibly TRBD1 on 6 matching bases. CDR3 length: 15 residues. Germline loops: CDR1 SEHNR, CDR2 FQNEAQ (reference sequence). The germline V and J ends were trimmed by 0 bases and 1 base, with 9 bases remaining between them.

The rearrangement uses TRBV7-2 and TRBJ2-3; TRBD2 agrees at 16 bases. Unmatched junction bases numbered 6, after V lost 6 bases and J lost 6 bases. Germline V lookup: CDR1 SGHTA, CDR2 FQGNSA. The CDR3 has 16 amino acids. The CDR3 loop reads CASRSGTSGRADTQYF. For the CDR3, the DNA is TGTGCCAGCAGATCCGGGACTAGCGGGAGGGCGGATACGCAGTATTTT.

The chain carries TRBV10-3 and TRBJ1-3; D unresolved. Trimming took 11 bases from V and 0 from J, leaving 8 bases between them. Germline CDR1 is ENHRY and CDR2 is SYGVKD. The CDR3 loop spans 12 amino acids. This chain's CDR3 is CAHGPSGNTIYF. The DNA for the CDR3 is TGTGCCCACGGCCCCTCTGGAAACACCATATATTTT.

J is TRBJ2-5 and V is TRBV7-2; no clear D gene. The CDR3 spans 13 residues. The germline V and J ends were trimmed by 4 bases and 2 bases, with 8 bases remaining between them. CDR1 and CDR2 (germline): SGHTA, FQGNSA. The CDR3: CASSSIIQETQYF. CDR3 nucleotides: TGTGCCAGCAGCTCGATTATTCAAGAGACCCAGTACTTC.

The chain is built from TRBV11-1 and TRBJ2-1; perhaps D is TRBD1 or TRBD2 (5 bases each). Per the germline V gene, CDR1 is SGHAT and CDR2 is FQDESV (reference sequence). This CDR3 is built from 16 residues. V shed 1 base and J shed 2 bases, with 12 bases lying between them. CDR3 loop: CASSLDGARTYNEQFF. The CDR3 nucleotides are TGTGCCAGCAGCTTAGACGGGGCCCGTACCTACAATGAGCAGTTCTTC.

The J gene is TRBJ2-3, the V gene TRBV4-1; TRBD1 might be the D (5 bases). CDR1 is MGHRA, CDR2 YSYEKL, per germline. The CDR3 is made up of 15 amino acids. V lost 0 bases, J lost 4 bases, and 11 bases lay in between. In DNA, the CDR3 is TGCGCCAGCAGCCAAGACAGGGAAGGCGCAGATACGCAGTATTTT. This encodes CASSQDREGADTQYF.

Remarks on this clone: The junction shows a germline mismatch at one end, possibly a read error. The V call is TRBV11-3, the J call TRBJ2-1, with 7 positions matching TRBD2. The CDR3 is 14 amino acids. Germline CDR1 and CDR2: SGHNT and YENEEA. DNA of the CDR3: TGTGCCAGCAGCTTAGGAGGGGCGGAGACTCGGGGGGTCTTC. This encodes CASSLGGAETRGVF.

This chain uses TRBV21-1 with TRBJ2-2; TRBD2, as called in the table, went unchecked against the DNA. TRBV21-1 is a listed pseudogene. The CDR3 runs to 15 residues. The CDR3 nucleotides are TGTGCCAGCAGCAGAAAAAGTAGAATTCCCGGGGAGCTGTTTTTT. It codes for CASSRKSRIPGELFF.

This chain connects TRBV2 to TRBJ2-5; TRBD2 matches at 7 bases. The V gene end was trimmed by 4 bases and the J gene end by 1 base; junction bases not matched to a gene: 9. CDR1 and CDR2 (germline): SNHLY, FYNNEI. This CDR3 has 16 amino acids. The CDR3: CASSVWLAEAQETQYF. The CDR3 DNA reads TGTGCCAGCAGTGTTTGGCTAGCGGAAGCCCAAGAGACCCAGTACTTC.

CDR3 sequence: CASSDSGSYEQYF. CDR3 DNA sequence: TGTGCCAGCAGTGACAGCGGATCCTACGAGCAGTACTTC. V is TRBV6-1 and J is TRBJ2-7, with D possibly being TRBD2 (5 bases). Germline CDR1 is MNHNS and CDR2 is SASEGT. There are 13 residues in the CDR3. Between the trimmed V and J ends, which lost 3 bases and 1 base, there was a span of 7 bases.

CDR3 region: CAGGGPLSYEQYF. CDR3 nucleotide sequence: TGTGCCGGGGGGGGCCCTCTCTCCTACGAGCAGTACTTC. The rearrangement joins TRBV10-3 to TRBJ2-7, with D tentatively TRBD2 (7 bases). Germline CDR1 and CDR2: ENHRY and SYGVKD. The CDR3 contains 13 residues. V dropped 11 bases and J dropped 0 bases, with 14 bases sitting between them.